Included here is one T cell receptor beta chain sequence, with context. The antigen is unknown. The data stem from a study of shared clonotypes between healthy human individuals. Study-wide results and caveats: Naive subsets, compared against memory subsets, generally had larger estimated richness values. Compared with clonotypes that all four donors shared, non-shared clonotypes had lower generation probabilities.

Trimming removed 4 bases at V and 8 bases at J, with 15 bases between. Germline loops: CDR1 SGHRS, CDR2 YFSETQ. The CDR3 is 14 residues long. TCRdb's table, derived via immunoSEQ multiplex PCR, lists solely in-frame clones and lacks some. The sample contains 2 million to 3 million clones, over 85% of which appear only once. Sequenced input: naive CD4+ T cells sorted from blood. Subset defined: CD45RA+ positively selected. The receptor was isolated from a man in his late teens or twenties in good health. The chain employs TRBV5-1 and TRBJ1-4; no definite D call. CDR3 DNA: TGCGCCAGCAGCGTGGGTCCCTTGGCGGAAAAACTGTTTTTT. This codes for CASSVGPLAEKLFF.